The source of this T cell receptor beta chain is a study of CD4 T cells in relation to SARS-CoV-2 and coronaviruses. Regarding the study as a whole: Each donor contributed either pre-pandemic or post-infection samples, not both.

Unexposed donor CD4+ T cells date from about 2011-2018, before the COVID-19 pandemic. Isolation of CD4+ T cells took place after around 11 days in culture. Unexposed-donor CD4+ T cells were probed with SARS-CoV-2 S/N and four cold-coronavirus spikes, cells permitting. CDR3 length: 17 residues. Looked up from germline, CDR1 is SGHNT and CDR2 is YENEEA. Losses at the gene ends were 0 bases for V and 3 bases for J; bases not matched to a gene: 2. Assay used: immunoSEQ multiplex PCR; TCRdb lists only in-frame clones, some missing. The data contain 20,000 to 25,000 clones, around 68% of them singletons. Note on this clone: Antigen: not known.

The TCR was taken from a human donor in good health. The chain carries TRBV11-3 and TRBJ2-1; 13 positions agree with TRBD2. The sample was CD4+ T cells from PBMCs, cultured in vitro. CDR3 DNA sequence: TGTGCCAGCAGCTTAGATCGACTAGCGGGAGGCTACAATGAGCAGTTCTTC. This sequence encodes CASSLDRLAGGYNEQFF. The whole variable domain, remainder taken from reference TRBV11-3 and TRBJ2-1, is EAGVVQSPRYKIIEKKQPVAFWCNPISGHNTLYWYLQNLGQGPELLIRYENEEAVDDSQLPKDRFSAERLKGVDSTLKIQPAELGDSAVYLCASSLDRLAGGYNEQFFGPGTRLTVL.